What follows is one TCR beta chain and its context. Per germline, CDR1 GTSNPN and CDR2 SVGIG (reference sequence). The V end was cut by 0 bases, the J end by 8 bases, with 10 bases between. The CDR3 consists of 13 residues. The sample belongs to a study of blood T cell repertoires in COVID-19. In the source study's methods: From reference gene primer amplification, estimates of nucleated cell counts were derived. Sequencing used immunoSEQ multiplex PCR; TCRdb keeps in-frame clones, though not all of them. Clonal size and the V and J genes are those of that table, whereas D and trimming came from the DNA. In the table there are around 120,000 clones, about 86% of which are singletons.

V and J are TRBV30 and TRBJ1-4, with D perhaps matching TRBD1 (6 bases). Sequencing was performed on PBMCs or T cells enriched from blood (not recorded which). This clonotype was sampled from a woman aged 50 to 60 who had recovered from COVID-19. CDR3 protein: CAWSVQGREKLFF. The CDR3, as DNA: TGTGCCTGGAGTGTACAGGGTCGCGAAAAACTGTTTTTT.